What follows describes a single TCR beta chain. Its antigen is not known. The time point was: longitudinal time-point 1 (baseline). From 2 million PBMCs stored at -80 C, the unsorted libraries were generated. CDR1 is SGHVS, CDR2 FNYEAQ, per germline. This CDR3 is built from 17 residues. V was shortened by 5 bases and J by 5 bases, with 19 bases between the two germline ends. The data derive from a study of neurological immune-mediated disorders. Whole-study findings and limits: Expanded clones shared no identical CDR3 amino acid sequences across subjects, which suggested private TCR-beta repertoires in all groups.

The team produced cDNA through 5'RACE using 10-nucleotide random UMIs. Each CDR3 protein gets one entry after TCRdb re-called the 5' RACE reads with MiXCR. The data contain some 54,000 distinct CDR3 sequences, over 8.5% of them singletons. The chain carries TRBV7-6 and TRBJ1-6; D unresolved. Specimen: PBMCs. The clonotype originates from a male donor with HTLV-1-associated myelopathy (HAM/TSP). In DNA, the CDR3 is TGTGCCAGCAGCCAGGCTAAACGCGATTGGGATAATTCACCCCTCCACTTT. It is translated as CASSQAKRDWDNSPLHF.